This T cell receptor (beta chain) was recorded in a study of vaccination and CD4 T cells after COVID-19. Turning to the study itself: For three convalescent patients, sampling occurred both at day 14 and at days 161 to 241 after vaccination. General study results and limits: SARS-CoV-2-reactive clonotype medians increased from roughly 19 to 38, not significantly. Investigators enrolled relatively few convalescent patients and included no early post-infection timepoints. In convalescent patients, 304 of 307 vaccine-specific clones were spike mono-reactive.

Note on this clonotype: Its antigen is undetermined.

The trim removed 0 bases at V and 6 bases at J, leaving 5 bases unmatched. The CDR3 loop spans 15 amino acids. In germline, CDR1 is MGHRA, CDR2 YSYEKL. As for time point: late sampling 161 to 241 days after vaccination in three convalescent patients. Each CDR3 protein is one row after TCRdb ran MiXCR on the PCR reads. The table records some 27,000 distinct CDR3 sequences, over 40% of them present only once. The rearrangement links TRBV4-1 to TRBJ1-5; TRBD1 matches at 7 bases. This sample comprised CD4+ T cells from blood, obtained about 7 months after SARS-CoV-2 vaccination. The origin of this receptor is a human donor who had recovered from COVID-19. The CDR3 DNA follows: TGCGCCAGCAGCCAAGATCAGCAGGGGGGTCAGCCCCAGCATTTT. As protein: CASSQDQQGGQPQHF.